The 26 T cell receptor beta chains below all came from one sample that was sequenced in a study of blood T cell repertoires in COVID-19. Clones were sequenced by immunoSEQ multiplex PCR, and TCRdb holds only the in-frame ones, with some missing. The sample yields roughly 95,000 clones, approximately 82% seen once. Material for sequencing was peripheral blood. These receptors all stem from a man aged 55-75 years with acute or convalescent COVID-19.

The CDR3 sequence: CASSEWGQEKETQYF. CDR3 DNA: TGTGCCAGCAGTGAATGGGGACAGGAAAAAGAGACCCAGTACTTC. V and J are TRBV25-1 and TRBJ2-5; the match to TRBD1 covers 8 bases. Per germline, CDR1 MGHDK and CDR2 SYGVNS. This CDR3 is 15 amino acids long. V was clipped by 1 base and J by 3 bases; unmatched bases: 4.

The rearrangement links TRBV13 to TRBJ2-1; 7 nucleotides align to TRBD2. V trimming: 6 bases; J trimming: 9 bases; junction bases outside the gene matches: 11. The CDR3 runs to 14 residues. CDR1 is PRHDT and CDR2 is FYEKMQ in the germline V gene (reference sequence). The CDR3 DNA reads TGTGCCAGCAGTCGAGGAAGGGGAGGGAGTGAGCAGTTCTTC. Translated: CASSRGRGGSEQFF.

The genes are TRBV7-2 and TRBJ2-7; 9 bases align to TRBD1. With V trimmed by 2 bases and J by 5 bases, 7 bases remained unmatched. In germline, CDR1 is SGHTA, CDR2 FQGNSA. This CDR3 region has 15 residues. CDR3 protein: CASSLLGQGSDEQYV. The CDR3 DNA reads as TGTGCCAGCAGCTTACTAGGACAGGGGTCTGACGAGCAGTACGTC.

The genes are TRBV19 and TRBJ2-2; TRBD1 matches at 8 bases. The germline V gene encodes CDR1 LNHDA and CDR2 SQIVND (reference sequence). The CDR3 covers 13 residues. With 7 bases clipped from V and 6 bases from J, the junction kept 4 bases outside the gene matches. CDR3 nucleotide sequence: TGTGCCAGTACCTGGGACAGGCCCGGGGAGCTGTTTTTT. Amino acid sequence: CASTWDRPGELFF.

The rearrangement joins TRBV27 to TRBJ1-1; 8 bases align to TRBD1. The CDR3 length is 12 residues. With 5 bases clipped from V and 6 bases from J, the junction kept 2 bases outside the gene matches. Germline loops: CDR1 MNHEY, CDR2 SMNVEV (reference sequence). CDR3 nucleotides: TGTGCCAGCAGTGCAGGGGGCTCTGAAGCTTTCTTT. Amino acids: CASSAGGSEAFF.

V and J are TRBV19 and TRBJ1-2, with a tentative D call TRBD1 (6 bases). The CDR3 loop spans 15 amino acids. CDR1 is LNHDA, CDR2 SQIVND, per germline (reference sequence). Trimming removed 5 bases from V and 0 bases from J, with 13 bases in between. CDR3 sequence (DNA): TGTGCCAGTAGTGATACAGGGTACGCTAACTATGGCTACACCTTC. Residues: CASSDTGYANYGYTF. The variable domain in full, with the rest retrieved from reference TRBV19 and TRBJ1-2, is DGGITQSPKYLFRKEGQNVTLSCEQNLNHDAMYWYRQDPGQGLRLIYYSQIVNDFQKGDIAEGYSVSREKKESFPLTVTSAQKNPTAFYLCASSDTGYANYGYTFGSGTRLTVV.

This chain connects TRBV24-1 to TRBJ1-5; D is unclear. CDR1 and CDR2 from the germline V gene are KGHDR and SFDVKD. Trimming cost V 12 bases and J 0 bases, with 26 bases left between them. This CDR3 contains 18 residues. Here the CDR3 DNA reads TGTGCCGCCCCGGGAGAGCACCTCAATCAATATAGCAATCAGCCCCAGCATTTT. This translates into CAAPGEHLNQYSNQPQHF.

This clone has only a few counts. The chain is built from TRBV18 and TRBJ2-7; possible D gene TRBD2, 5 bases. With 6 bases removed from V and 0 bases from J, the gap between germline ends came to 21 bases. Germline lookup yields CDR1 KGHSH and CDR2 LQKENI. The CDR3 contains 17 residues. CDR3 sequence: CASSFNPGKLSSYEQYV. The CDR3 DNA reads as TGTGCCAGCTCCTTCAACCCGGGAAAGTTAAGCTCCTACGAGCAGTACGTC.

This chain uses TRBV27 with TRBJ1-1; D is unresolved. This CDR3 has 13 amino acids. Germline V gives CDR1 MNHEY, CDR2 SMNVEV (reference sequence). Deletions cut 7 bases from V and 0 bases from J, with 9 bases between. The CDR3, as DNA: TGTGCCAGCACCTCTACTATGAACACTGAAGCTTTCTTT. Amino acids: CASTSTMNTEAFF.

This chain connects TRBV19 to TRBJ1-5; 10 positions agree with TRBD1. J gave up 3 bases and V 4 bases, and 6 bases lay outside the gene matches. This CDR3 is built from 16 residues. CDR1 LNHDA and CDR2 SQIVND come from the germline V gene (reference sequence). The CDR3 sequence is CASSTQDRGVNQPQHF. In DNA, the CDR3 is TGTGCCAGTAGTACTCAGGACAGGGGGGTCAATCAGCCCCAGCATTTT.

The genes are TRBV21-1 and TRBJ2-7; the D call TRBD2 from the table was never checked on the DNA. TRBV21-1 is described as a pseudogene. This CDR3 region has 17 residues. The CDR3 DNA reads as TGTGCCAGCAGCGGGCCCTGGACTAGCGGGAGGTGGGACGAGCAGTACGTC. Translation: CASSGPWTSGRWDEQYV.

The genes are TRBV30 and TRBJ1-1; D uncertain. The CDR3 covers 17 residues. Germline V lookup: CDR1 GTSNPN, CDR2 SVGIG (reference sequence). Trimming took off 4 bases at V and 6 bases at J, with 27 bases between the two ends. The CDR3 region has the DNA TGTGCCTGGACCAACGGGCTAAGGTTCGGGAGAGTCGCTGAAGCTTTCTTT. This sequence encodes CAWTNGLRFGRVAEAFF.

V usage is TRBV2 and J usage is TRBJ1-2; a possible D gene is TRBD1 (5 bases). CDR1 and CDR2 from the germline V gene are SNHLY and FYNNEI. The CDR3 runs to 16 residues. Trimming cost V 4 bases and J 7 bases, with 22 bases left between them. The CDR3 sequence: CASSAHPGLLSSGYTF. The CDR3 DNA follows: TGTGCCAGCAGTGCCCACCCGGGACTCTTATCGAGTGGCTACACCTTC.

In DNA form, the CDR3 reads TGTGCCACCAGGGGGGCGGCTAGTGGCACTGAAGCTTTCTTT. This codes for CATRGAASGTEAFF. The rearrangement links TRBV24-1 to TRBJ1-1; maybe TRBD1 (6 bases). The V gene's germline CDR1 is KGHDR and CDR2 SFDVKD. V was clipped by 7 bases and J by 4 bases, with 15 bases between them. The CDR3 has 14 residues.

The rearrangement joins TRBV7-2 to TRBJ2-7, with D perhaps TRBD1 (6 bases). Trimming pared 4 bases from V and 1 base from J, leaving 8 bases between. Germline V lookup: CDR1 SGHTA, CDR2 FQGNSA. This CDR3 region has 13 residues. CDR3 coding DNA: TGTGCCAGCAGCTCCGACAGGTCCTACGAGCAGTACTTC. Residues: CASSSDRSYEQYF.

The chain's CDR3 is CASSVEGGAGNTIYF. CDR3 DNA: TGTGCCAGCAGCGTAGAGGGAGGTGCTGGAAACACCATATATTTT. This chain links TRBV9 with TRBJ1-3; D is unclear. This CDR3 is 15 amino acids long. The germline gives CDR1 SGDLS, CDR2 YYNGEE. V shed 0 bases and J shed 2 bases, with 9 bases lying between them.

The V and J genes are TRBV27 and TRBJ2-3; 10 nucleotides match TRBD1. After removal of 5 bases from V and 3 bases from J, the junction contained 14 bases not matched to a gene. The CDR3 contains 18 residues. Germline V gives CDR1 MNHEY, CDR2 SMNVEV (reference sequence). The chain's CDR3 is CASSNNPRQGARTDTQYF. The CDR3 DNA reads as TGTGCCAGCAGTAATAACCCAAGACAGGGGGCTAGGACAGATACGCAGTATTTT.

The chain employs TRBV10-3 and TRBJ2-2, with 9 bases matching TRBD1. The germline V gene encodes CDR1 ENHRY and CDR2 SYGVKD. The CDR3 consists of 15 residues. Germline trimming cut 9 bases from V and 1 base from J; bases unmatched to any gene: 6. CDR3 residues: CAIKTGGLNTGELFF. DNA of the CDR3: TGTGCCATTAAGACAGGGGGTTTGAACACCGGGGAGCTGTTTTTT.

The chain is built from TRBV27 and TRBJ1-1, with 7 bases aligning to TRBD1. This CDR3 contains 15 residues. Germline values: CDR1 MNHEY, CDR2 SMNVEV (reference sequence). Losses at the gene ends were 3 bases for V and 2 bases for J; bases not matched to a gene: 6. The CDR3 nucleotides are TGTGCCAGCAGTTTCTCCGGGACAGCCAACACTGAAGCTTTCTTT. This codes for CASSFSGTANTEAFF.

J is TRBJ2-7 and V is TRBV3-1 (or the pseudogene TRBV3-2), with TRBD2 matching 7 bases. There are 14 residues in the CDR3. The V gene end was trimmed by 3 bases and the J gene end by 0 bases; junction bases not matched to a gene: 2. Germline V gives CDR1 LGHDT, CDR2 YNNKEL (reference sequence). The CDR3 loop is CASSHREGSYEQYV. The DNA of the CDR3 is TGTGCCAGCAGCCACAGGGAGGGCTCCTACGAGCAGTACGTC.

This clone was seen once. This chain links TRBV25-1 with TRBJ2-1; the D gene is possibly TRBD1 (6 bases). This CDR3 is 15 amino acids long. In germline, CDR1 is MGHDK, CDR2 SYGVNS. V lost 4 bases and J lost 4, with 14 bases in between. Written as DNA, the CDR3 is TGTGCCAGCAGTGTGGCTGGGGGCCCTTACAATGAGCAGTTCTTC. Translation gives CASSVAGGPYNEQFF.

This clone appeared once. CDR3 protein: CATSRDRLAGGSYEQYV. Written as DNA, the CDR3 is TGTGCCACCAGCAGAGATCGCTTAGCGGGTGGGTCCTACGAGCAGTACGTC. J is TRBJ2-7 and V is TRBV15; TRBD2 matches 7 bases. V shed 0 bases and J 1 base; nucleotides not matched to a gene: 9. Germline CDR1 and CDR2: LNHNV and YYDKDF (reference sequence). CDR3 length equals 17 residues.

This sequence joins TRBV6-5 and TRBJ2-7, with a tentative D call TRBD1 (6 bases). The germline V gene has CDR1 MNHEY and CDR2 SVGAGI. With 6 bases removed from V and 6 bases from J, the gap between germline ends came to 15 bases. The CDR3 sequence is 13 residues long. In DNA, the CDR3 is TGTGCCAGCAGACGAATACAGGGTAGCGAGCAGTACGTC. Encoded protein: CASRRIQGSEQYV.

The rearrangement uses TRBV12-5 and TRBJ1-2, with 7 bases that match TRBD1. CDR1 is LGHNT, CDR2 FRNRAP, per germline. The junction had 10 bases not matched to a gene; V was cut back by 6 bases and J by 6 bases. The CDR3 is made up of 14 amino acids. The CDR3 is CASGPPGGFDGYTF. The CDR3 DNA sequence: TGTGCTAGTGGCCCGCCAGGGGGATTCGATGGCTACACCTTC.

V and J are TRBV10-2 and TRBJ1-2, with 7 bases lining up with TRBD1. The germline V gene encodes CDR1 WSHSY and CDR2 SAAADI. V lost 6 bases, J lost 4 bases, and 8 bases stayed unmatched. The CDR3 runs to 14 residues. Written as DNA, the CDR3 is TGCGCCAGCAGGCCAGGGGGGAACGTCTATGGCTACACCTTC. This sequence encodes CASRPGGNVYGYTF.

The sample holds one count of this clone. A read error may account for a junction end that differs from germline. DNA of the CDR3: TGTGCCAGCAGTCAAGCGGGGGGGCCTTTGGAGACCCAGTACTTC. Translated: CASSQAGGPLETQYF. The chain is built from TRBV6-1 and TRBJ2-5, with TRBD2 identical over 10 bases. From germline, CDR1 is MNHNS and CDR2 SASEGT. CDR3 length equals 15 residues.